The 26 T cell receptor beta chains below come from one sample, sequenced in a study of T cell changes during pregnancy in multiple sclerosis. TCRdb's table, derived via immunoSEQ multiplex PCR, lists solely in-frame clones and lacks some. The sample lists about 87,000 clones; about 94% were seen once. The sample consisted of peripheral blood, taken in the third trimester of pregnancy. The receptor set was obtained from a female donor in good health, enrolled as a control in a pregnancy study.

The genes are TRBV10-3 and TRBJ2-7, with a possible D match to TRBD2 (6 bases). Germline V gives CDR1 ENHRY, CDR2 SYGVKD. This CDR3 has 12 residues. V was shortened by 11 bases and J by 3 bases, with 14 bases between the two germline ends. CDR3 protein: CASRDSNYEQYF. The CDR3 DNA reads TGTGCCTCCCGGGACTCCAACTACGAGCAGTACTTC.

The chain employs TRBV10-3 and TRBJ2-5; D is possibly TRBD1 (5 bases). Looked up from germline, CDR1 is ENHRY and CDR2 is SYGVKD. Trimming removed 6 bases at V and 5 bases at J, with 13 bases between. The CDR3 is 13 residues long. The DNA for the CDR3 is TGTGCCATCAGAGAATCAGGGTCTGAGACCCAGTACTTC. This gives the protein CAIRESGSETQYF.

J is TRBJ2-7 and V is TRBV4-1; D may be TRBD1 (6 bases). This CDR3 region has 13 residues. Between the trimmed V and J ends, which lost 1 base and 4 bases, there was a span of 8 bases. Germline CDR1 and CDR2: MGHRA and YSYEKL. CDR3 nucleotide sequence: TGCGCCAGCAGCCAAGGGACAGTTTACGAGCAGTACTTC. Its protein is CASSQGTVYEQYF.

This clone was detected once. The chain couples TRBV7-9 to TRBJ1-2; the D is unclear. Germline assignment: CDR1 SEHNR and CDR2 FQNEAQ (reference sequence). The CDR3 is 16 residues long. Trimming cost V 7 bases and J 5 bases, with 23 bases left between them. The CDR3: CASNQRERAHPYGYTF. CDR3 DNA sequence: TGTGCCAGCAACCAGAGGGAGCGAGCGCACCCGTATGGCTACACCTTC. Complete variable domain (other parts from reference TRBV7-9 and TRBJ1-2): DTGVSQNPRHKITKRGQNVTFRCDPISEHNRLYWYRQTLGQGPEFLTYFQNEAQLEKSRLLSDRFSAERPKGSFSTLEIQRTEQGDSAMYLCASNQRERAHPYGYTFGSGTRLTVV.

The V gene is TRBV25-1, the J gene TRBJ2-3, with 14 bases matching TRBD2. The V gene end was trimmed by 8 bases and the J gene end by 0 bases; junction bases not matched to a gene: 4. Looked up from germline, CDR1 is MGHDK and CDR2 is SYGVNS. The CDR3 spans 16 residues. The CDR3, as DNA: TGTGCCAGCTCCGGGACTAGCGGGAGTAGCACAGATACGCAGTATTTT. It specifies CASSGTSGSSTDTQYF.

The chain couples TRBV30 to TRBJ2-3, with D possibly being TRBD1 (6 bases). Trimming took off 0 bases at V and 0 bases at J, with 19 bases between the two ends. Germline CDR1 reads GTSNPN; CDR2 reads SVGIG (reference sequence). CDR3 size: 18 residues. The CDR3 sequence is CAWSVFQGPRASTDTQYF. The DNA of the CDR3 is TGTGCCTGGAGTGTATTTCAGGGGCCCCGTGCTAGCACAGATACGCAGTATTTT.

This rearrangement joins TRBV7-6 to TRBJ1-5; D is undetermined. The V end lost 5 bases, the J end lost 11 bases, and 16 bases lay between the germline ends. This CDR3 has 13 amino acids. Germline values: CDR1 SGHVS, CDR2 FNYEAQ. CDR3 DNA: TGTGCCAGCAGCATCAGCGCTCTGGCGACCCAGCATTTT. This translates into CASSISALATQHF.

The CDR3 sequence: CASSLSIEGAQGETQYF. CDR3 nucleotides: TGTGCCAGCAGTTTATCGATCGAGGGGGCGCAGGGCGAGACCCAGTACTTC. This sequence joins TRBV27 and TRBJ2-5, with 7 bases lining up with TRBD1. The germline gives CDR1 MNHEY, CDR2 SMNVEV (reference sequence). The CDR3 totals 17 residues. Trimming took 0 bases from V and 5 from J; bases not matched to a gene: 12.

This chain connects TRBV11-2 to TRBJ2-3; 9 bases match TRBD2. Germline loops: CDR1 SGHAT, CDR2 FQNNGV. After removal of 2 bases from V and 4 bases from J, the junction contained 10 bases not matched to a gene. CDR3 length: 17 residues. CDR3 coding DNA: TGTGCCAGCAGCTTACTGGCGGGAGGGCCAATAGCAGATACGCAGTATTTT. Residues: CASSLLAGGPIADTQYF.

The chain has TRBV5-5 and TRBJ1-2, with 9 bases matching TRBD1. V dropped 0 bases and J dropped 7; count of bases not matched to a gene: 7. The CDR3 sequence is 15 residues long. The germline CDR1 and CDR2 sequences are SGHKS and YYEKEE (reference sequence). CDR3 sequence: CASSLELQGALGYTF. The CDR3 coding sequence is TGTGCCAGCAGCTTGGAATTACAGGGGGCGCTTGGCTACACCTTC.

The CDR3 spells CASSSRESSYNEQFF. CDR3 DNA sequence: TGTGCCAGCAGTTCGCGGGAAAGCTCCTACAATGAGCAGTTCTTC. The chain employs TRBV27 and TRBJ2-1, with D maybe TRBD2 (6 bases). The germline V gene has CDR1 MNHEY and CDR2 SMNVEV (reference sequence). With 4 bases removed from V and 0 bases from J, the gap between germline ends came to 10 bases. The CDR3 totals 15 residues.

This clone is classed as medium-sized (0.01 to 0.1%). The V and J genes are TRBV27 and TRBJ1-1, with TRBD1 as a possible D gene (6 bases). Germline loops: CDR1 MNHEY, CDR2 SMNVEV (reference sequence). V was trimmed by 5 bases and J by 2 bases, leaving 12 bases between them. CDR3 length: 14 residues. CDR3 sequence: CASSGTNINTEAFF. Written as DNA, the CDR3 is TGTGCCAGCAGTGGGACAAATATTAACACTGAAGCTTTCTTT.

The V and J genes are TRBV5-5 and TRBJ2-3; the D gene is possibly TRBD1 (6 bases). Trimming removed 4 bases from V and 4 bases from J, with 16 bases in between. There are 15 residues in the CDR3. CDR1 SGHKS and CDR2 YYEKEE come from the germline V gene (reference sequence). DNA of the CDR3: TGTGCCAGCAGCGCCGGACAGCCAGGGGCAGATACGCAGTATTTT. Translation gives CASSAGQPGADTQYF.

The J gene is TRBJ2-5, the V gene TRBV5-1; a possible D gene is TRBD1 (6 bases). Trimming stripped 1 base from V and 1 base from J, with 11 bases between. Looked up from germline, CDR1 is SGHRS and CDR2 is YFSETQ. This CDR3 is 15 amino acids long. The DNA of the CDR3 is TGCGCCAGCAGCTTGTCAGGGGTCCTCCAAGAGACCCAGTACTTC. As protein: CASSLSGVLQETQYF.

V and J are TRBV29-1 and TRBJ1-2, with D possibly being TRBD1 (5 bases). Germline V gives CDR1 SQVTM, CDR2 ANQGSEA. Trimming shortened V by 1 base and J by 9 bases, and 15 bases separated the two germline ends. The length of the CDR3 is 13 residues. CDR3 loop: CSVEGEQAGCYTF. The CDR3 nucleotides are TGCAGCGTTGAAGGGGAACAGGCCGGATGCTACACCTTC.

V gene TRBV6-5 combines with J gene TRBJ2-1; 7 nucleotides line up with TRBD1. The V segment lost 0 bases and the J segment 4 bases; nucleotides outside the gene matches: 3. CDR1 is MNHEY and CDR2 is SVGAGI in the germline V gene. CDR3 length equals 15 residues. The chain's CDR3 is CASSYSRTGYNEQFF. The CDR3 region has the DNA TGTGCCAGCAGTTACTCTCGGACAGGATACAATGAGCAGTTCTTC.

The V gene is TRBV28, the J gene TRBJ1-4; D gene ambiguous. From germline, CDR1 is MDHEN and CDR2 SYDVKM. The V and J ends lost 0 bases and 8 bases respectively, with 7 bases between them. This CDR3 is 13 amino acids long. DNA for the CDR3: TGTGCCAGCAGTTTATGGGCCGGGGAAAAACTGTTTTTT. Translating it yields CASSLWAGEKLFF.

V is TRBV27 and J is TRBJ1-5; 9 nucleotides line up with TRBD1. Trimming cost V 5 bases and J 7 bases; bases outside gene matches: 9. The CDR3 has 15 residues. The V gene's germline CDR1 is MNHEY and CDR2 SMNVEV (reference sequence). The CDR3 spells CASSPGTGLGQPQHF. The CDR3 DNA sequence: TGTGCCAGCAGTCCCGGGACAGGGCTTGGCCAGCCCCAGCATTTT.

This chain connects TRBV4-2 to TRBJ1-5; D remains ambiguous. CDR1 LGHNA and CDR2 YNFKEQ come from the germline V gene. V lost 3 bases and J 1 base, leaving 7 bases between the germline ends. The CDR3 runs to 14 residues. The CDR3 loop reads CASSHVQSNQPQHF. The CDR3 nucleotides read TGTGCCAGCAGCCACGTACAGAGCAATCAGCCCCAGCATTTT.

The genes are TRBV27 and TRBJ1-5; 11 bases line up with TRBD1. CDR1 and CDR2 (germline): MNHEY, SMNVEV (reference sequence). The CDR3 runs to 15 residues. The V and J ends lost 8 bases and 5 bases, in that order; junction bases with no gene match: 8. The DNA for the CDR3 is TGTGCCAGCGGCCGCGGACAGGGGGCCGATCAGCCCCAGCATTTT. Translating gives CASGRGQGADQPQHF.

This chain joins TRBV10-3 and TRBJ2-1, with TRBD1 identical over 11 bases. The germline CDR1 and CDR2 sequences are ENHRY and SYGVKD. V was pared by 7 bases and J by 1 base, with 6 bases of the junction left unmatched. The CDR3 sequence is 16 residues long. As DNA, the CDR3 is TGTGCCATCAAGCCCGGGACAGGGGGATCCTACAATGAGCAGTTCTTC. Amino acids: CAIKPGTGGSYNEQFF.

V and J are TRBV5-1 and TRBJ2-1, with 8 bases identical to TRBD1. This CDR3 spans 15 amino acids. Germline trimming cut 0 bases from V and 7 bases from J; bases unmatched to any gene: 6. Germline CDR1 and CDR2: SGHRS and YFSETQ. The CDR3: CASSLGDRPSNEQFF. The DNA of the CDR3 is TGCGCCAGCAGCTTGGGGGACAGGCCTTCTAATGAGCAGTTCTTC.

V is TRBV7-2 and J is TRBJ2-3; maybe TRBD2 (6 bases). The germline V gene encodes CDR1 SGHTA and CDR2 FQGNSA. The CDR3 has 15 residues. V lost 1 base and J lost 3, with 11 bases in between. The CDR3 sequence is CASSLGPGVTDTQYF. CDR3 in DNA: TGTGCCAGCAGCTTAGGACCGGGAGTAACAGATACGCAGTATTTT.

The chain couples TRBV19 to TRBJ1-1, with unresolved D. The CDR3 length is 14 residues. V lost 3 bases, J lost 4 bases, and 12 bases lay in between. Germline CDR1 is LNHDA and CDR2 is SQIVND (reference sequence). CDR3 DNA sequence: TGTGCCAGTAGTATGATAGCCAGTTCCACTGAAGCTTTCTTT. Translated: CASSMIASSTEAFF.

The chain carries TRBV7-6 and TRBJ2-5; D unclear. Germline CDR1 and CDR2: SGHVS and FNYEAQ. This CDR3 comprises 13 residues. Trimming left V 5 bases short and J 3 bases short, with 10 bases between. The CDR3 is CASSLRVKETQYF. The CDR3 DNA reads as TGTGCCAGCAGCCTCCGGGTTAAAGAGACCCAGTACTTC.

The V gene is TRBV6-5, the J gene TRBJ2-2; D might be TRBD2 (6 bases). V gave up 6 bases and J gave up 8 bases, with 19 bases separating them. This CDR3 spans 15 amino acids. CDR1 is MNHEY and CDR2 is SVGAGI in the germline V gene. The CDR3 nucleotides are TGTGCCAGCAGCTACCTCGGAGGGCCCCGGGGGGAGCTGTTTTTT. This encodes CASSYLGGPRGELFF.